This TCR beta chain was obtained from a study of CD8 T cells in ankylosing spondylitis. Study-level findings and limits: Disease-linked clones had a CD8+ phenotype and relatively low frequency in peripheral blood. It appeared that ankylosing spondylitis blood was characterized by a TCR beta motif of roughly 8 highly homologous variants.

This CDR3 region has 15 residues. Trimming removed 1 base at V and 5 bases at J, with 12 bases between. CDR1 SGHTA and CDR2 FQGTGA come from the germline V gene. This clonotype appeared many times. Its antigen is as yet unknown. TCRdb reanalysed the 5' RACE reads using MiXCR and keeps one entry per CDR3 protein. Here the sample spans about 220,000 distinct CDR3 sequences, approximately 7.4% being singletons. Material: blood, either unsorted or a sorted T cell fraction (not recorded which). This chain joins TRBV7-3 and TRBJ2-1; D is perhaps TRBD1 (5 bases). This receptor was identified in a male donor with ankylosing spondylitis. The chain's CDR3 is CASSLIAQGNNEQFF. CDR3 in DNA: TGTGCCAGCAGCTTAATTGCTCAGGGTAACAATGAGCAGTTCTTC.